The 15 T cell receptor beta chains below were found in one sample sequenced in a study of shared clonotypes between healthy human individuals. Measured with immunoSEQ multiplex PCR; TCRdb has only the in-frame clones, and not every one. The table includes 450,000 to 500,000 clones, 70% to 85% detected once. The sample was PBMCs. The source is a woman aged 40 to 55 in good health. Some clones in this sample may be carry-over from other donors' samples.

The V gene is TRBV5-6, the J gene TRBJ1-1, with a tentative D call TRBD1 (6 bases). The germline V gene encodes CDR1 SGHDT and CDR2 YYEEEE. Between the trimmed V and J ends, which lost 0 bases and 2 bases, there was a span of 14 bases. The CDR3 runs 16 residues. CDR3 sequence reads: CASSLGYRQVNTEAFF. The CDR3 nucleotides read TGTGCCAGCAGCTTGGGTTATAGACAGGTAAACACTGAAGCTTTCTTT.

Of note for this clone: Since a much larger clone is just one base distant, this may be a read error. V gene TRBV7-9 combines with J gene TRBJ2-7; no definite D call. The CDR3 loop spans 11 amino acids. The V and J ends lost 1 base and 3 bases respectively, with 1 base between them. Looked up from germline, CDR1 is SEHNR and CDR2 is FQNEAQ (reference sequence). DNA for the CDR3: TGTGCCAGCAGCTTAGTCTACGAGCAGTACTTC. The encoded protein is CASSLVYEQYF.

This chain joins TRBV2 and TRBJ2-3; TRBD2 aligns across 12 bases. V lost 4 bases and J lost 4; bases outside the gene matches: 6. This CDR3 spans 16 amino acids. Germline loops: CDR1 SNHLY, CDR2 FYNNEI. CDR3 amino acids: CASSGSSGRASDTQYF. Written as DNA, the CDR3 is TGTGCCAGCAGTGGATCTAGCGGGAGGGCATCAGATACGCAGTATTTT.

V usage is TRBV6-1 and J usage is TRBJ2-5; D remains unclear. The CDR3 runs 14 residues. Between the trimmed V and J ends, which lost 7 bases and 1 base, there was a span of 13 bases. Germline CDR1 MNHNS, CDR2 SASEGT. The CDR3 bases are TGTGCCAGCACCCCTCACTACGTCCAAGAGACCCAGTACTTC. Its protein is CASTPHYVQETQYF.

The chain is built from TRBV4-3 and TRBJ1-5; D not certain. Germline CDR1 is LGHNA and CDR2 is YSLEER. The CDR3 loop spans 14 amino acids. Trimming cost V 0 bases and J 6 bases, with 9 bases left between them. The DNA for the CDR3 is TGCGCCAGCAGCCAAGATAGGGTCGGTCAGCCCCAGCATTTT. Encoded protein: CASSQDRVGQPQHF.

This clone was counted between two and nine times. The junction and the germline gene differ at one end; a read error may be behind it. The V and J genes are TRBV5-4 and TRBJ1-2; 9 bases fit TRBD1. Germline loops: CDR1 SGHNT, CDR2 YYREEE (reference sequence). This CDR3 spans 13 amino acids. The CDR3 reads CASSLDRGYGYTF. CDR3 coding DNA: TGTGCCAGCAGTTTGGACAGGGGCTATGGCTACACCTTC.

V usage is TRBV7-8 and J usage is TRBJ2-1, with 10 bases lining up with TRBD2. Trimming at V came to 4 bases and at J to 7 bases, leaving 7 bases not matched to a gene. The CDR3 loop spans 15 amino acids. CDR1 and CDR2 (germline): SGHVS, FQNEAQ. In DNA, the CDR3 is TGTGCCAGCAGCTCGCTAGCGGGAGTTTTTAATGAGCAGTTCTTC. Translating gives CASSSLAGVFNEQFF.

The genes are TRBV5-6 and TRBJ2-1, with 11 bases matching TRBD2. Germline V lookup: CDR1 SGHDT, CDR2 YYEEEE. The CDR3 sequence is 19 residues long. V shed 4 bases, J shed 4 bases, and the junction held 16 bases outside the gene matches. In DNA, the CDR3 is TGTGCCAGCAGCCAGGAATTGACTAGCGGGGCTAGGGCGTACAATGAGCAGTTCTTC. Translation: CASSQELTSGARAYNEQFF.

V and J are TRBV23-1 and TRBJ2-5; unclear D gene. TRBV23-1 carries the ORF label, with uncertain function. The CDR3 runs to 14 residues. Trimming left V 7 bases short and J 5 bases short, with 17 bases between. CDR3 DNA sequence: TGCGCCAGCAATTGTGGGCCCGCTTGGGAGACCCAGTACTTC. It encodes CASNCGPAWETQYF.

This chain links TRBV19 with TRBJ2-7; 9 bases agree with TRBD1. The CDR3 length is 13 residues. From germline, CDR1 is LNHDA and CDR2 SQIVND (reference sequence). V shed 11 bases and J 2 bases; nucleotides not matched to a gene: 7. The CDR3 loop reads CAVRDRVTYEQYF. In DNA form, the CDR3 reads TGTGCCGTCCGGGACAGGGTGACCTACGAGCAGTACTTC.

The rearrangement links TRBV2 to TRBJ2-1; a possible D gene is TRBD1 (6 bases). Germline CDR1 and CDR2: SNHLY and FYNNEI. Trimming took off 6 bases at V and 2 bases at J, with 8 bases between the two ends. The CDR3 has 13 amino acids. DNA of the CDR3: TGTGCCAGCAGAGAGGGGGCCTACAATGAGCAGTTCTTC. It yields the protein CASREGAYNEQFF.

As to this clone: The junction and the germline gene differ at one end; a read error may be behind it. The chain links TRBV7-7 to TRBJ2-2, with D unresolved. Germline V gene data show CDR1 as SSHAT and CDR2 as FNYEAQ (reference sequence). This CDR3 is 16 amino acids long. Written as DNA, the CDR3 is TGTGCTAGCAGCTTAGCCTCGGGCCGTAACACCGGGGAGCTGTTTTTT. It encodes CASSLASGRNTGELFF. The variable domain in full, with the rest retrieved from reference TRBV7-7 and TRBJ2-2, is GAGVSQSPRYKVTKRGQDVTLRCDPISSHATLYWYQQALGQGPEFLTYFNYEAQPDKSGLPSDRFSAERPEGSISTLTIQRTEQRDSAMYRCASSLASGRNTGELFFGEGSRLTVL.

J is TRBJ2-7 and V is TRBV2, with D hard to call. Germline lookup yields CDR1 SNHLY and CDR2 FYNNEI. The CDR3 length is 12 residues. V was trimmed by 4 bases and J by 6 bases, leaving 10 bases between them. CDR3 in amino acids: CASSVQAGEQYF. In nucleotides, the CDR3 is TGTGCCAGCAGTGTGCAAGCTGGCGAGCAGTACTTC.

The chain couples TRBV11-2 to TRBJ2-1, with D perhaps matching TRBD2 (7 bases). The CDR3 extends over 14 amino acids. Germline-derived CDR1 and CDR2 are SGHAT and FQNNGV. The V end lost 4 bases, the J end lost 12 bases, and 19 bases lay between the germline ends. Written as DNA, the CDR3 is TGTGCCAGCAGCTACAGTAGGGGGGGGTTCGGGCAGTTCTTC. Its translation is CASSYSRGGFGQFF.

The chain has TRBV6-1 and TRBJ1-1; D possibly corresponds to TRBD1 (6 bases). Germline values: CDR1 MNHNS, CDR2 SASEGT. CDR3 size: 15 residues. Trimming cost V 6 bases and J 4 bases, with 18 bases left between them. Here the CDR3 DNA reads TGTGCCAGCAGAGATATGGGGCTAGGGGGCACTGAAGCTTTCTTT. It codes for CASRDMGLGGTEAFF.